Listed below are T cell receptor beta chains from one sample, sequenced in a study of blood T cells in healthy people across ages. MiXCR, applied by TCRdb to the 5' RACE reads, yields one record per CDR3 protein. The repertoire consists of about 680,000 distinct CDR3 sequences, with about 52% occurring once and the leading ten covering roughly a third. The sequenced sample consisted of blood. These receptors were taken from a woman aged 55-70 years in good health. CDR3s leave out the opening cysteine and the closing phenylalanine or tryptophan. A D gene is named only where the DNA matches it firmly. Part of the rows lack a size; the others show once, few, many or a class for expanded clones.

J	V	size	D	CDR3
TRBJ2-5	TRBV9	few	.	ASSTRGGSQETQY
TRBJ1-4	TRBV20-1	.	.	SASGLRKKLF
TRBJ2-5	TRBV5-1	once	TRBD2	ASSLLAGGPGEQY
TRBJ2-3	TRBV20-1	.	.	SARAPKAVLRSDAQY
TRBJ2-3	TRBV9	few	.	ASSVAERVRDTQY
TRBJ1-6	TRBV27	.	.	ASSSRPGTPNSPLH
TRBJ1-1	TRBV7-2	.	.	ASSPDSFYTEVF
TRBJ2-7	TRBV7-2	.	TRBD2	ASTPSGLLGEQY
TRBJ2-3	TRBV20-1	.	.	RAPGTGTQY
TRBJ2-7	TRBV7-6	.	.	ASSLAAGSAYEQY
TRBJ1-2	TRBV20-1	once	TRBD1	RTSGGTRYGYT
TRBJ2-7	TRBV28	.	TRBD1	ASSPWGQGALLRAQY
TRBJ2-1	TRBV7-2	.	.	ASSLNFYNEQF
TRBJ2-1	TRBV7-3	.	TRBD2	ASSSSGLAGRRGEQF
TRBJ2-5	TRBV7-2	many	.	ASSLAGAKETQY
TRBJ2-1	TRBV12-3/TRBV12-4	.	TRBD2	ASTVGLAGYNEQF
TRBJ2-1	TRBV27	.	TRBD2	ASSSHAGGSYNEQF
TRBJ1-4	TRBV20-1	.	.	SARVPGNNEELF
TRBJ1-5	TRBV28	.	.	ASSIGPRGGSNQPQH
TRBJ2-3	TRBV20-1	.	.	SAAGPPSTDTQY
TRBJ2-2	TRBV7-3	.	TRBD2	ASSSLAAGAEELF
TRBJ2-7	TRBV10-3	.	.	AISERANEQY
TRBJ2-5	TRBV7-2	.	TRBD2	ASSRTSGMGERY
TRBJ1-4	TRBV3-1	.	.	ASSRNSGRSNEKLF
TRBJ2-3	TRBV5-1	few	.	ASRRPTGDTQY
TRBJ1-2	TRBV18	.	TRBD1	ASSPGTDRPSYGYT
TRBJ1-3	TRBV4-2	.	TRBD1	ASSQGDRSGNTIY
TRBJ1-5	TRBV20-1	.	TRBD1	SARGTAGNQPQH
TRBJ1-2	TRBV7-9	few	.	ASSLRGGDYGYT
TRBJ2-7	TRBV27	.	TRBD2	ASRNSGSLYEQY
TRBJ2-3	TRBV6-6	.	.	ASSYSEEADTQY
TRBJ2-3	TRBV11-2	.	.	ASSLGWLEDTQY
TRBJ2-1	TRBV15	once	TRBD2	ATSTRPSGVPYNEQF
TRBJ1-2	TRBV7-9	.	TRBD1	ASSPGTGENYGYT
TRBJ2-7	TRBV27	many	TRBD2	ASSPTSGAEQY
TRBJ1-4	TRBV4-2	.	.	ASSQDRRGEKLF
TRBJ1-1	TRBV7-2	.	TRBD1	ASSIARTGVGTEAF
TRBJ2-3	TRBV4-3	.	TRBD1	ASSPTGGWGTDTQY
TRBJ2-5	TRBV12-3/TRBV12-4	.	TRBD1	ASSPSGQGRETQY
.	TRBV24-1	.	.	ATSEAAGSSYNEQY
.	TRBV20-1	few	TRBD2	SAGPLAGKGSSYNEQY
TRBJ2-3	TRBV3-1	.	.	ASSQAVGLSDTQY
.	TRBV7-2	.	TRBD1	ASSRPGQYGEQY
TRBJ2-7	TRBV20-1	.	.	SAPPLSSYEQY
TRBJ2-4	TRBV7-3	.	TRBD2	ASSLIAGGPAKNIQY
TRBJ2-1	TRBV4-3	few	.	ASSQVFSSYNEQF